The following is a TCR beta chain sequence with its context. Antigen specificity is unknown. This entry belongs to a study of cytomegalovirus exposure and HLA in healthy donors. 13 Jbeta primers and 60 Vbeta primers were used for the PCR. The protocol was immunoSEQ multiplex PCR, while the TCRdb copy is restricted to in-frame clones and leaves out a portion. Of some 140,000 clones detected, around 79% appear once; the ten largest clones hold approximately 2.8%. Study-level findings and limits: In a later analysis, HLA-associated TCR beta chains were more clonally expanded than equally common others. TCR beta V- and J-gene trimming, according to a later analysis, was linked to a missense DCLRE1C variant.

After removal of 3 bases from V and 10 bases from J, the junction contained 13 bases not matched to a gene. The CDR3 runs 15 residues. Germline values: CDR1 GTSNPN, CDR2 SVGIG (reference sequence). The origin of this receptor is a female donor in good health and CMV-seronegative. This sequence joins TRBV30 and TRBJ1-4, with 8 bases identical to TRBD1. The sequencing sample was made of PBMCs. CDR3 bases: TGTGCCTGGAGCCAACCAGGGGGCGCGCATGGAAAACTGTTTTTT. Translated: CAWSQPGGAHGKLFF.